This TCR beta chain came from a study of T-cell memory formation after mild COVID-19 (dated by TCRdb to 2020 to 2023). With respect to the entire study: TCR sequence clusters from the two donors were found to be largely donor specific. In a couple of donors, T-cell clones that expanded and contracted after mild COVID-19 were followed by sequencing TCRalpha and TCRbeta repertoires longitudinally. The cohort was made up of two young adult volunteers, one female and one male, who were previously healthy. The research as a whole found: Some responding clones were found in pre-infection memory, which suggests that pre-existing cross-reactive memory T cells took part in the SARS-CoV-2 response. Only two mild cases were covered by the study, and larger cohorts that include severe cases with pre-infection samples were considered necessary. The second-wave clones that peaked on day 37 were not confirmed to be SARS-CoV-2 specific. From day 15 to 85, contracting clones showed balanced CD4/CD8 phenotypes, whereas a second wave of clones that expanded from day 15 to 37 leaned towards CD4+. Contracting CD4+ clones were found mainly in CM and EM memory subsets, while CD8+ clones were enriched in EMRA.

The CDR3, cysteine through phenylalanine, is 14 amino acids long. Only the CDR3 DNA stays, 42 bases, in frame from base 1. CDR1 is given as SGHDT and CDR2 as YYEEEE, both from the germline V gene. V was cut back by 4 bases and J by 6 bases, leaving a gap of 16 bases between them. A note on this clonotype: The antigen it binds to is not known. Base-call qualities are not available, and no considerably larger clone is one nucleotide away.

The sequencer was an Illumina NovaSeq 6000. TCRalpha and TCRbeta cDNA libraries were constructed by 5'RACE with constant-segment primers, with sample barcodes and unique molecular identifiers being introduced. Trizol reagent was used to extract RNA from every sample. Amplification of the libraries took two PCR steps, and the second step added a second sample barcode plus Illumina TruSeq adapters. Sequencing of the libraries was done on an Illumina NovaSeq, producing 2 x 150 bp paired-end reads. The paper's data handling went like this. The reads were demultiplexed and collapsed into UMI-guided consensus sequences using migec v1.2.7. Using mixcr v2.1.11, UMI consensuses were aligned to TRA and TRB V and J templates and then assembled into clonotypes. Clonotypes were classified as expanded or contracted when called significant by both edgeR and NoisET, with noise models trained on biological replicates. For edgeR calls, the cutoffs were a false discovery rate-adjusted p below 0.01 and a log2 fold-change threshold of 1. As an exploratory analysis of dynamics, max-normalized trajectories of the 1000 most abundant clonotypes were examined by PCA with hierarchical clustering. Separately sequenced CD4+ and CD8+ repertoires were used to assign a CD4 or CD8 phenotype to each responding clone. The public sequencing data were trimmed at Q25 with fastp and processed into clonotypes with MiXCR by TCRdb, which kept only in-frame beta chains. Identical CDR3 protein sequences are pooled into one entry, listed with their most common genes and DNA. It is TCRdb's table, rather than the study itself, that gives the V and J calls and clone size. A total of 270,000 or so distinct CDR3 sequences appear in this sample, around 17% of them only once. The top ten hold under 30% of the sample.

PBMCs were isolated by Ficoll-Paque density gradient centrifugation. The source material was PBMCs or a T cell subset sorted from them (not recorded which). The rearrangement combines TRBV5-6 with TRBJ1-2; tentative D gene TRBD1, with 6 bases matching. The sequence derives from a man aged 18-30 years who had mild COVID-19 (a few samples of this study predate the infection). The sample titles of this study are shuffled in the database, so cell type and time point are left out; the donor was told from shared clones. The CDR3 region: CASSLPWTENGYTF. The nucleotide sequence is given as TGTGCCAGCAGCCTGCCTTGGACAGAGAATGGCTACACCTTC.